The rows below give T cell receptor beta chains drawn from one sample of a study of response to subunit inactivated influenza vaccine. Using its own MiXCR run on the RT-PCR reads, TCRdb lists one record per CDR3 protein. Among a few hundred thousand distinct CDR3 sequences listed, about 20% were seen once. The sample in question was PBMCs from blood, obtained roughly 20 months after vaccination. Every receptor here comes from a man between 50 and 75 years old who received an inactivated influenza vaccine. CDR3s include the opening cysteine and the closing phenylalanine or tryptophan. D genes are given only for firm matches. Clone size is not always given. Where it is, it says once, few, many or a class for expanded clones.

TRBJ2-2	TRBV28	.	17	many	TGTGCCAGCAGTTTGGGCACTTTCCCCTTCACACCCGGGGAGCTGTTTTTT	CASSLGTFPFTPGELFF
TRBJ1-1	TRBV13	TRBD1	18	few	TGTGCCAGCAGCTATGACAGGGGGCCCAGGTCGATGAACACTGAAGCTTTCTTT	CASSYDRGPRSMNTEAFF
TRBJ1-2	TRBV6-5	TRBD1	18	few	TGTGCCAGCAGTTACGGGTCTGACAGGGGGGCCCCTAACTATGGCTACACCTTC	CASSYGSDRGAPNYGYTF
TRBJ2-7	TRBV29-1	.	15	few	TGCAGCGTTGAAGATATGGGACAAATAACCTACGAGCAGTACTTC	CSVEDMGQITYEQYF
TRBJ2-5	TRBV7-9	.	14	few	TGTGCCAGCAGCCTGGGGACTTTCCAAGAGACCCAGTACTTC	CASSLGTFQETQYF
TRBJ1-5	TRBV5-6	.	14	.	TGTGCCAGCACATTACAGGGAAGCAATCAGCCCCAGCATTTT	CASTLQGSNQPQHF
TRBJ1-1	TRBV7-2	TRBD1	12	many	TGTGCCAGCAGCGCTGACAGGGTGGCAGCTTTCTTT	CASSADRVAAFF
TRBJ1-2	TRBV12-3/TRBV12-4	.	13	many	TGTGCCAGCAGCCCCCGACGCCTCACTGGCTACACCTTC	CASSPRRLTGYTF
TRBJ1-2	TRBV3-1	.	13	.	TGTGCCAGCGGTCGGGGGGGTTACTATGGCTACACCTTC	CASGRGGYYGYTF
TRBJ1-2	TRBV6-1	TRBD1	15	few	TGTGCCAGCAGGACAAGTAGGACAGGTTGGAATGGCTACACCTTC	CASRTSRTGWNGYTF
TRBJ1-1	TRBV12-3/TRBV12-4	.	14	few	TGTGCCAGCAGCCTAGACAGGTTGGGCACTGAAGCTTTCTTT	CASSLDRLGTEAFF
TRBJ2-5	TRBV20-1	.	14	.	TGCAGTGCTCCTGGAGATGGGTACCAAGAGACCCAGTACTTC	CSAPGDGYQETQYF
TRBJ2-1	TRBV20-1	.	11	.	TGCAGTGAGAAGAAGGGCGATGAGCAGTTCTTC	CSEKKGDEQFF
TRBJ2-4	TRBV12-3/TRBV12-4	.	14	many	TGTGCCTCAAGGATGGGGCTAGCCAAAAACATTCAGTACTTC	CASRMGLAKNIQYF
TRBJ2-7	TRBV6-8	TRBD1	17	.	TGTGCCAGCAGTTACTCGGTATGTGGGACAGGGGGCTACGAGCAGTACTTC	CASSYSVCGTGGYEQYF
TRBJ2-7	TRBV28	.	16	.	TGTGCCAGCAGTTTTATGGGGACCGCCCCCCTCTACGAGCAGTACTTC	CASSFMGTAPLYEQYF
TRBJ2-1	TRBV28	TRBD2	12	once	TGTGCCAGCGCAACCGGGACTAGCGTTAAACTTTTC	CASATGTSVKLF
TRBJ2-1	TRBV6-2/TRBV6-3	TRBD2	16	.	TGTGCCAGCAGTTACTCGCTCCTAGCGGGAGGGAATGAGCAGTTCTTC	CASSYSLLAGGNEQFF
TRBJ1-1	TRBV6-1	.	16	.	TGTGCCAGCACTAGCCTCGGACCGAGGATGAACACTGAAGCTTTCTTT	CASTSLGPRMNTEAFF
TRBJ2-6	TRBV10-3	.	16	.	TGTGCCATCAGTGGCCCAGAACTCGGTGGGGCCAACGTCCTGACTTTC	CAISGPELGGANVLTF
TRBJ1-2	TRBV28	.	11	.	TGTGCCAGCAGTTCCCAGAATGGCTACACCTTC	CASSSQNGYTF
TRBJ2-1	TRBV18	.	16	.	TGTGCCAGCTCACCACCTCCGGGGAGGATGGGCAATGAGCAGTTCTTC	CASSPPPGRMGNEQFF
TRBJ1-5	TRBV7-2	.	15	many	TGTGCCAGCAGCTATACCCTTGGGCCGTATCAGCCCCAGCATTTT	CASSYTLGPYQPQHF
TRBJ2-1	TRBV30	TRBD2	17	many	TGTGCCTTACGGACTAGCGGGAGGCCCCCCTCCTACAATGAGCAGTTCTTC	CALRTSGRPPSYNEQFF
TRBJ2-1	TRBV19	.	16	once	TGTGCCAGTAGTATATGGGCTAGTAGCTCCTACAATGAGCAGTTCTTC	CASSIWASSSYNEQFF
TRBJ2-1	TRBV5-1	.	15	many	TGCGCCAGCAGCTTCGACCCCAGCTCCTACAATGAGCAGTTCTTC	CASSFDPSSYNEQFF
TRBJ2-3	TRBV5-1	TRBD1	13	.	TGCGCCAGCAGCCCTAGACAGGGGGATACGCAGTATTTT	CASSPRQGDTQYF
TRBJ1-1	TRBV12-3/TRBV12-4	.	15	many	TGTGCCAGCAGTTTAGCGCACCAGGTACCCACTGAAGCTTTCTTT	CASSLAHQVPTEAFF
TRBJ1-2	TRBV11-2	.	14	few	TGTGCCAGCAGCTTACCCGGGACCCACGGTGGCTACACCTTC	CASSLPGTHGGYTF
TRBJ2-3	TRBV29-1	.	13	once	TGCAGCGTTGAGCGGGCTCTCACAGATACGCAGTATTTT	CSVERALTDTQYF
TRBJ1-4	TRBV12-3/TRBV12-4	.	14	many	TGTGCCAGCAGTCCGACAGGACCTAATGAAAAACTGTTTTTT	CASSPTGPNEKLFF
TRBJ2-7	TRBV6-2/TRBV6-3	.	12	.	TGTGCCAGCAGTTACTCGACAGATAAGCAGTACTTC	CASSYSTDKQYF
TRBJ2-3	TRBV10-2	TRBD2	14	.	TGCGCCAGCAACCAGCGGGGGGGCCTAGATACGCAGTATTTT	CASNQRGGLDTQYF
TRBJ2-1	TRBV12-3/TRBV12-4	.	13	.	TGTGCCAGCAGTTTAAGGTATCACAATGAGCAGTTCTTC	CASSLRYHNEQFF
TRBJ1-1	TRBV9	.	15	many	TGTGCCAGCAGCGTAGCCCAGGGCTTCGGGACTGAAGCTTTCTTT	CASSVAQGFGTEAFF
TRBJ2-1	TRBV15	.	14	.	TGTGCCACCAGCAGAGATCCGGAGTACAATGAGCAGTTCTTC	CATSRDPEYNEQFF
TRBJ1-1	TRBV6-5	.	15	few	TGTGCCAGCAGTTACCGCGGGGGGCTGAACACTGAAGCTTTCTTT	CASSYRGGLNTEAFF
TRBJ2-5	TRBV7-2	TRBD1	15	many	TGTGCCAGCAGCCGATGGGGACAGGGTACAGAGACCCAGTACTTC	CASSRWGQGTETQYF
TRBJ2-7	TRBV18	TRBD1	13	once	TGTGCCAGCTCACCAGGGACAGAGCGCGAGCAGTACTTC	CASSPGTEREQYF
TRBJ1-5	TRBV10-2	.	15	.	TGCGCCAGCAGTGTAGCGGGGTGGAGCAATCAGCCCCAGCATTTT	CASSVAGWSNQPQHF
TRBJ2-5	TRBV29-1	.	14	.	TGCAGCGTTGGGGACGGTTGGTACCAAGAGACCCAGTACTTC	CSVGDGWYQETQYF
TRBJ2-2	TRBV4-3	TRBD2	17	.	TGCGCCAGCAGCCAGCCGGGACTAGCGGGAGAGGCCGGGGAGCTGTTTTTT	CASSQPGLAGEAGELFF
TRBJ2-7	TRBV6-1	.	14	.	TGTGCCAGCCAGGGGGAGGGCCGCCTCGACGAGCAGTACTTC	CASQGEGRLDEQYF
TRBJ2-1	TRBV7-3	TRBD2	19	few	TGTGCCAGCAGCTTAATCCCCCCTAGCGGGAGAATATGGCACAATGAGCAGTTCTTC	CASSLIPPSGRIWHNEQFF
TRBJ2-3	TRBV14	TRBD2	16	few	TGTGCCAGCAGGAAGACTAGCGCACCCGGCACAGATACGCAGTATTTT	CASRKTSAPGTDTQYF
TRBJ1-5	TRBV28	TRBD1	15	few	TGTGCCAGCAGTCCGGGACAGGGGGCCACCAGGCCCCAGCATTTT	CASSPGQGATRPQHF
TRBJ1-6	TRBV6-5	.	17	.	TGTGCCAGCAGTTACTCAGGAGGAATTCCCTTCCTTTCACCCCTCCACTTT	CASSYSGGIPFLSPLHF
TRBJ1-2	TRBV11-2	.	13	few	TGTGCCAGCACCTCCCGATCTAACTATGGCTACACCTTC	CASTSRSNYGYTF
TRBJ1-1	TRBV19	.	12	many	TGTGCCAGTAGTAAGGGGCCCGGCCAAGCTTTCTTT	CASSKGPGQAFF
TRBJ1-5	TRBV5-6	TRBD1	16	once	TGTGCCAGCAGCTTGGCAGGGACAGGGATAAATCAGCCCCAGCATTTT	CASSLAGTGINQPQHF
TRBJ1-5	TRBV7-2	.	15	many	TGTGCCAGCAGCTTGGGACAAGTTAGCAATCAGCCCCAGCATTTT	CASSLGQVSNQPQHF
TRBJ2-3	TRBV6-4	.	14	many	TGTGCCAGCAGTGCCGACTCTCACACAGATACGCAGTATTTT	CASSADSHTDTQYF
TRBJ1-6	TRBV7-2	.	13	few	TGTGCCAGCAGCCCTATGGGGGAGTCACCCCTCCACTTT	CASSPMGESPLHF
TRBJ1-2	TRBV29-1	TRBD1	11	many	TGCAGCGTTGAATCAGGGGGAGGCTACACCTTC	CSVESGGGYTF
TRBJ2-1	TRBV4-3	TRBD2	16	.	TGCGCCAGCAGCCAAGAGGGAATAGCGGGATGGAATGAGCAGTTCTTC	CASSQEGIAGWNEQFF
TRBJ1-2	TRBV4-2	.	15	few	TGTGCCAGCAGCCAAGCTACAGGGAGAAACTATGGCTACACCTTC	CASSQATGRNYGYTF
TRBJ1-2	TRBV20-1	.	14	.	TGCAGTGCTAGAGATGGGGGATTCGCCTATGGCTACACCTTC	CSARDGGFAYGYTF
TRBJ1-2	TRBV6-1	.	15	many	TGTGCCAGCAGCCTCAGAGGCAACCACCTCTCGCTACAAGCCTTC	CASSLRGNHLSLQAF
TRBJ1-5	TRBV4-1	.	15	few	TGCGCCAGCAGCCAAGAGTCAGTTGGCAATCAGCCCCAGCATTTT	CASSQESVGNQPQHF
TRBJ1-5	TRBV18	.	15	few	TGTGCCAGCTCACCACGCGGGGCGCTCAATCAGCCCCAGCATTTT	CASSPRGALNQPQHF